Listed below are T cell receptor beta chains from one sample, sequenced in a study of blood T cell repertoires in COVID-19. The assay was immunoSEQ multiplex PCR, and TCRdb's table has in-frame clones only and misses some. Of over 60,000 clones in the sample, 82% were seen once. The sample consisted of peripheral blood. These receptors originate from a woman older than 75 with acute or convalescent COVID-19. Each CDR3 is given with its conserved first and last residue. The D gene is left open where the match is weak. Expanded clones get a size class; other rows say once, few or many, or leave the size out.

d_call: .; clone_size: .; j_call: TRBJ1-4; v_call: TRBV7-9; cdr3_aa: CASSQQSRVHEKLFF; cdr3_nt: TGTGCCAGCAGCCAACAGTCGCGGGTGCATGAAAAACTGTTTTTT
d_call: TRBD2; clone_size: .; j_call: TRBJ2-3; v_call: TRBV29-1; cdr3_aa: CSGTSGKPSTDTQYF; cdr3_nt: TGCAGCGGGACTAGCGGGAAACCTAGCACAGATACGCAGTATTTT
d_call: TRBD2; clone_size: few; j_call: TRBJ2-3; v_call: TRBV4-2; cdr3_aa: CASSQDQLAGDTQYF; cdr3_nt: TGTGCCAGCAGCCAAGATCAACTAGCGGGTGATACGCAGTATTTT
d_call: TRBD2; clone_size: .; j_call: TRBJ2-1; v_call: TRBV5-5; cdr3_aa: CASSLAGLAEYNEQFF; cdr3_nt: TGTGCCAGCAGCTTGGCTGGACTAGCGGAGTACAATGAGCAGTTCTTC
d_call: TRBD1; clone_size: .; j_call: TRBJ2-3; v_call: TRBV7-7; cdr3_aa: CASSATGATDTQYF; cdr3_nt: TGTGCCAGCAGCGCGACAGGGGCCACCGATACGCAGTATTTT
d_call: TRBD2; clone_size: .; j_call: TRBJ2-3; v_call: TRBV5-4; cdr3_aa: CAAGGTDTQYF; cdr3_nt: TGTGCCGCGGGAGGCACAGATACGCAGTATTTT
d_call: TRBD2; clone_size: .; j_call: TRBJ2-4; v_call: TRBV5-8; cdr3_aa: CASSFKRGSAKNIQYF; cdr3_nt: TGTGCCAGCAGCTTCAAGCGGGGCTCCGCCAAAAACATTCAGTACTTC
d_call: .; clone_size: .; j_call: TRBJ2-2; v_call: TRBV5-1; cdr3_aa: CASSILDPGNGELFF; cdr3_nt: TGCGCCAGCAGCATCCTAGACCCAGGGAACGGGGAGCTGTTTTTT
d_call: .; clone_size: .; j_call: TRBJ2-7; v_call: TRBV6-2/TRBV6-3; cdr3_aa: CASSLPIATSVYEQYF; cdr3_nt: TGTGCCAGCAGCCTACCCATAGCCACCTCAGTATACGAGCAGTACTTC
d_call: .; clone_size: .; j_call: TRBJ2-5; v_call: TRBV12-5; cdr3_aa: CASGQAQYF; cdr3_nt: TGTGCTAGTGGCCAGGCCCAGTACTTC
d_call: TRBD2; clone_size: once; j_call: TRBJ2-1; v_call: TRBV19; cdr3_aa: CASGRLAGSYNEQFF; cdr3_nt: TGTGCCAGCGGCCGACTAGCGGGATCCTACAATGAGCAGTTCTTC
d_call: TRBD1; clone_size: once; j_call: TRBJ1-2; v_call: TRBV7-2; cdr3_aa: CASSLEGTGGRRGYTF; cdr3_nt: TGTGCCAGCAGCTTAGAAGGAACAGGGGGCAGGAGGGGCTACACCTTC
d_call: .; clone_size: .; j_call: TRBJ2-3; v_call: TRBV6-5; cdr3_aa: CASSPFTDTQYF; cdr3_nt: TGTGCCAGCAGTCCTTTCACAGATACGCAGTATTTT
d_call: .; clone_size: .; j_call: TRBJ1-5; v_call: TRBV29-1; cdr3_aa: CSATGSNQPQHF; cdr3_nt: TGCAGCGCCACAGGGAGCAATCAGCCCCAGCATTTT
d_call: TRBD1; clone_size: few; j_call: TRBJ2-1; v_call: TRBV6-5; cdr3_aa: CASSSDRADYNEQFF; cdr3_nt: TGTGCCAGCAGTTCTGACAGGGCGGACTACAATGAGCAGTTCTTC
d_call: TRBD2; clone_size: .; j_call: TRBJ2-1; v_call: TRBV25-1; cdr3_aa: CASSKRKRLADDNEQFF; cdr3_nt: TGTGCCAGCAGCAAAAGAAAGCGACTAGCGGACGACAATGAGCAGTTCTTC
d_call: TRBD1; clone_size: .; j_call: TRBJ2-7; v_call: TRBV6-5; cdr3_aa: CASRFDRDPSYEQYF; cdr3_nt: TGTGCCAGCAGGTTCGACAGGGACCCTTCCTACGAGCAGTACTTC
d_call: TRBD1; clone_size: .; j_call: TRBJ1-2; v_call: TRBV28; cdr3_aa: CASTLAQGDGYTF; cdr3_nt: TGTGCCAGCACCCTCGCGCAGGGGGATGGCTACACCTTC
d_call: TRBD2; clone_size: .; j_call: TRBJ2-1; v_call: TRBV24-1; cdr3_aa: CATSDPGAGTSGSNEQFF; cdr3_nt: TGTGCCACCAGTGATCCCGGGGCCGGCACTAGCGGGAGCAATGAGCAGTTCTTC
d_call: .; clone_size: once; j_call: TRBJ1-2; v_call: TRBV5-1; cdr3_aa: CASSSYRDSNYGYTF; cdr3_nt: TGCGCCAGCAGCTCATACAGGGATTCTAACTATGGCTACACCTTC
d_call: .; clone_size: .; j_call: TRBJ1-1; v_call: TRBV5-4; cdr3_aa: CASSLEGRVVSEAFF; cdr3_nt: TGTGCCAGCAGCTTGGAGGGCAGGGTCGTCTCTGAAGCTTTCTTT
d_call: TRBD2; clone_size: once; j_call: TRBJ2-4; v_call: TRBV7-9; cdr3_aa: CASSLGLAGAKNIQYF; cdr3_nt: TGTGCCAGCAGCTTAGGACTAGCGGGAGCCAAAAACATTCAGTACTTC
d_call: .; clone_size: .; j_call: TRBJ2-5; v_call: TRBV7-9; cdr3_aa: CASSPQGRTQYF; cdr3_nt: TGTGCCAGCAGCCCCCAGGGGAGGACCCAGTACTTC
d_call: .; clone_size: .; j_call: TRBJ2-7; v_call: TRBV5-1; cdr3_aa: CASSFRSNEQYF; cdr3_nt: TGCGCCAGCAGCTTCCGTAGTAACGAGCAGTACTTC
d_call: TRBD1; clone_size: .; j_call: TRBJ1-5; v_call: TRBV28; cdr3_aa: CASSFGTGNQPQHF; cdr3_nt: TGTGCCAGCAGTTTCGGGACAGGGAATCAGCCCCAGCATTTT
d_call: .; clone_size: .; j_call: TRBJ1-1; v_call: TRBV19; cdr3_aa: CASTLQGYTEAFF; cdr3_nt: TGTGCCAGTACCCTGCAGGGTTACACTGAAGCTTTCTTT
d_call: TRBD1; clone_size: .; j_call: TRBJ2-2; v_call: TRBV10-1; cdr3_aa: CASRDRNTGELFF; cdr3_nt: TGCGCCAGCCGGGACAGGAACACCGGGGAGCTGTTTTTT
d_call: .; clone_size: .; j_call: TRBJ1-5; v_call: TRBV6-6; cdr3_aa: CASSYSRPGENQPQHF; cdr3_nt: TGTGCCAGCAGTTACTCGCGGCCAGGGGAAAATCAGCCCCAGCATTTT
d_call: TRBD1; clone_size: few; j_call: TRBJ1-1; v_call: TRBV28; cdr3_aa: CASSRVRGPLVNTEAFF; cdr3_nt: TGTGCCAGCAGTCGCGTCAGGGGGCCGTTGGTCAACACTGAAGCTTTCTTT
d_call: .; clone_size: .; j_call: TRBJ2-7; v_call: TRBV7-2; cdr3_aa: CASSLYGIEQYF; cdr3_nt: TGTGCCAGCAGCTTATACGGGATCGAGCAGTACTTC
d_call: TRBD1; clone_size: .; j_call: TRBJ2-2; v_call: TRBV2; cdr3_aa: CASTLPGQGGTGELFF; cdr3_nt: TGTGCCAGCACCCTCCCGGGACAGGGGGGCACCGGGGAGCTGTTTTTT
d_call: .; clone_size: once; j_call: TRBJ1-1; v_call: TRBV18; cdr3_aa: CASSPREAGTEAFF; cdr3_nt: TGTGCCAGCTCACCCCGGGAGGCAGGCACTGAAGCTTTCTTT
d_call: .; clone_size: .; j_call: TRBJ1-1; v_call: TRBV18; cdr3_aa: CASSPGAMNTEAFF; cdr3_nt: TGTGCCAGCTCACCAGGGGCCATGAACACTGAAGCTTTCTTT
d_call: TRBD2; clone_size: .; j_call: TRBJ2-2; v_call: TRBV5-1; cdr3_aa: CASSPRTSGVPGELFF; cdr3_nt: TGCGCCAGCAGCCCTCGGACTAGCGGGGTGCCCGGGGAGCTGTTTTTT
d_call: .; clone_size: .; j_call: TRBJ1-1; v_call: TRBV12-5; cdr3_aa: CASGLTPGNTEAFF; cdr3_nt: TGTGCTAGTGGTTTGACCCCGGGGAACACTGAAGCTTTCTTT
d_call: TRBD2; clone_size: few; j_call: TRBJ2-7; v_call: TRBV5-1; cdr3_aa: CASRLSGNNYEQYF; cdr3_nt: TGCGCCAGCAGATTGAGCGGGAACAACTACGAGCAGTACTTC
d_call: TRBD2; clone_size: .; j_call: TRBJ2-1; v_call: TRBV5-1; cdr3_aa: CASSSQAGNYNEQFF; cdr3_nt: TGCGCCAGCAGCTCACAAGCGGGGAACTACAATGAGCAGTTCTTC
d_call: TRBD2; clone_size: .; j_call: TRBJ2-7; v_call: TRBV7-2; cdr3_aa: CASSLAASGRLQQYF; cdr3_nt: TGTGCCAGCAGCTTAGCGGCTAGCGGGAGATTGCAGCAGTACTTC
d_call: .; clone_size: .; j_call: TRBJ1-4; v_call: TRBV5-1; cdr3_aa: CASSTSSANEKLFF; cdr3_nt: TGCGCCAGCAGCACTTCATCCGCTAATGAAAAACTGTTTTTT
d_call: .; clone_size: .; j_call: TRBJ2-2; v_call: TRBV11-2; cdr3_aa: CASSLSSGQSGELFF; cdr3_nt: TGTGCCAGCAGCTTATCCTCTGGACAGTCCGGGGAGCTGTTTTTT
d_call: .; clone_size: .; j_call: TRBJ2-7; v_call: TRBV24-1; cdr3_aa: CATSDSRGASEQYF; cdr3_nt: TGTGCCACCAGTGATTCCAGGGGGGCGAGTGAGCAGTACTTC
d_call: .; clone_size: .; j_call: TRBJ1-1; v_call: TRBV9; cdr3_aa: CASSVGARTEAFF; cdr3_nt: TGTGCCAGCAGCGTAGGAGCGAGGACTGAAGCTTTCTTT
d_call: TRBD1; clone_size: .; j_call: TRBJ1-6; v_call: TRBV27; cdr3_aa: CASSSDRGSNSPLHF; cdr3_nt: TGTGCCAGCAGTTCGGACAGGGGTTCGAATTCACCCCTCCACTTT
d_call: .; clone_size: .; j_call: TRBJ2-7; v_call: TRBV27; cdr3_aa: CASWRAGGVEQYF; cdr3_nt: TGTGCCAGCTGGAGGGCAGGAGGTGTGGAGCAGTACTTC
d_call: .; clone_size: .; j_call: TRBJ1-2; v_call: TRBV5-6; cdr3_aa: CASSLQLANYGYTF; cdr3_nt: TGTGCCAGCAGTTTACAGTTAGCTAACTATGGCTACACCTTC
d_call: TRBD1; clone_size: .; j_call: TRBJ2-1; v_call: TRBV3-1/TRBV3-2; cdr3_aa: CASSRDRYNEQFF; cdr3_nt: TGTGCCAGCAGTCGGGACAGATACAATGAGCAGTTCTTC
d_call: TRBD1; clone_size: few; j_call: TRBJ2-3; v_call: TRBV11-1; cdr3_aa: CASSYRDRVPDTQYF; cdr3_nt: TGTGCCAGCAGCTACCGGGACAGGGTCCCAGATACGCAGTATTTT
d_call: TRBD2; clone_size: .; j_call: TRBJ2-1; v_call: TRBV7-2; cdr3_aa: CASHDGTSGYNEQFF; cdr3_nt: TGTGCCAGCCACGACGGGACTAGCGGCTACAATGAGCAGTTCTTC
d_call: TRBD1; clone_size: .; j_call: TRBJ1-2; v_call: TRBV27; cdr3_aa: CASSSSRGRQGGYGYTF; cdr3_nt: TGTGCCAGCAGTTCATCTAGGGGCCGACAGGGAGGCTATGGCTACACCTTC
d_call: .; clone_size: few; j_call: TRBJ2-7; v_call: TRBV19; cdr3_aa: CASSIGGGDAYEQYF; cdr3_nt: TGTGCCAGTAGTATAGGAGGAGGGGATGCCTACGAGCAGTACTTC
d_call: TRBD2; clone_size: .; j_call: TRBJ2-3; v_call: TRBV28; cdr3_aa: CASSLSGRRDTQYF; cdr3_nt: TGTGCCAGCAGTTTAAGCGGGAGGAGGGATACGCAGTATTTT
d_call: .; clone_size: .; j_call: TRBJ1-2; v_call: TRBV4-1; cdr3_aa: CASSQNGGYGYTF; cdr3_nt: TGCGCCAGCAGCCAAAACGGGGGTTATGGCTACACCTTC
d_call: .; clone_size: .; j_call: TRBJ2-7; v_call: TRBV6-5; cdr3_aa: CASRPTTGSYEQYF; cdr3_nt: TGTGCCAGCAGACCCACCACAGGGTCCTACGAGCAGTACTTC
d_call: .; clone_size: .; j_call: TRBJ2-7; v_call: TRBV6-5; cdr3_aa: CASSYLRGEGEQYF; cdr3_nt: TGTGCCAGCAGTTACCTCAGGGGAGAGGGGGAGCAGTACTTC
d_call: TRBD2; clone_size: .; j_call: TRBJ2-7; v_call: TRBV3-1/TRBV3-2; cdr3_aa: CASGSSGRGHEQYF; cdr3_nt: TGTGCCAGCGGTTCTAGCGGGAGAGGCCACGAGCAGTACTTC
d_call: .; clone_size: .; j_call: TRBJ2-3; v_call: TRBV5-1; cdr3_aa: CASFGTSSTDTQYF; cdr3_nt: TGCGCCAGCTTTGGGACATCAAGCACAGATACGCAGTATTTT
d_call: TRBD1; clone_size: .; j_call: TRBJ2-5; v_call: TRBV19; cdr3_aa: CASGQGDGETQYF; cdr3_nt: TGTGCCAGTGGACAGGGGGATGGAGAGACCCAGTACTTC
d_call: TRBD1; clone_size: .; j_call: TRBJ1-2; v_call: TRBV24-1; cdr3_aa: CATSDRAGTGMNGYTF; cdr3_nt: TGTGCCACCAGTGATCGCGCCGGGACAGGGATGAATGGCTACACCTTC
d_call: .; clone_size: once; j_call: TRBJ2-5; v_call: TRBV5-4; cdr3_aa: CASSSGGVQETQYF; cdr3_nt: TGTGCCAGCAGCTCGGGGGGCGTTCAAGAGACCCAGTACTTC